The 20 T cell receptor beta chains reported below all come from one sample, sequenced in a study of a mutant IDH1 vaccine in newly diagnosed glioma. Noted time point: baseline, week 1 (first vaccination visit). Described treatment: pre-vaccination baseline after standard-of-care therapy. Measured with immunoSEQ multiplex PCR; TCRdb has only the in-frame clones, and not every one. The repertoire holds some 70,000 clones, with about four fifths as singletons. The material sequenced was PBMCs, taken from a glioma patient treated with radiotherapy, temozolomide or both. These receptor sequences come from a man aged 50-60 years with glioma.

The V gene is TRBV30, the J gene TRBJ2-5; 8 nucleotides align to TRBD2. The V gene end was trimmed by 0 bases and the J gene end by 3 bases; junction bases not matched to a gene: 9. Germline V gives CDR1 GTSNPN, CDR2 SVGIG (reference sequence). This CDR3 spans 16 amino acids. The CDR3: CAWSVLTGGEKETQYF. The CDR3 coding sequence is TGTGCCTGGAGTGTACTTACGGGGGGGGAAAAAGAGACCCAGTACTTC.

This clone occurred a few times. The V call is TRBV9, the J call TRBJ1-1, with D perhaps matching TRBD1 (5 bases). Per the germline V gene, CDR1 is SGDLS and CDR2 is YYNGEE. V lost 6 bases, J lost 1 base, and 13 bases lay in between. The CDR3 has 14 amino acids. CDR3 region: CASNEGRTNTEAFF. CDR3 DNA sequence: TGTGCCAGCAACGAGGGGCGGACGAACACTGAAGCTTTCTTT.

This CDR3 is CASSHRVFTEAFF. The CDR3 DNA reads as TGCGCCAGCAGCCATAGGGTGTTCACTGAAGCTTTCTTT. J is TRBJ1-1 and V is TRBV4-3; no firm D call. V gave up 3 bases and J gave up 4 bases, with 9 bases separating them. Germline loops: CDR1 LGHNA, CDR2 YSLEER. There are 13 residues in the CDR3.

This rearrangement joins TRBV5-6 to TRBJ2-5; D gene uncertain. V lost 0 bases, J lost 1 base, and 7 bases lay in between. Germline V lookup: CDR1 SGHDT, CDR2 YYEEEE. This CDR3 has 14 residues. The chain's CDR3 is CASSLGLFQETQYF. The CDR3 bases are TGTGCCAGCAGCTTGGGACTTTTCCAAGAGACCCAGTACTTC.

The chain links TRBV4-1 to TRBJ1-6, with D maybe TRBD1 (5 bases). Germline CDR1 MGHRA, CDR2 YSYEKL. V was trimmed by 0 bases and J by 7 bases, leaving 10 bases between them. The CDR3 runs to 15 residues. CDR3 sequence: CASSQERGTNSPLHF. CDR3 bases: TGCGCCAGCAGCCAAGAGCGGGGGACGAATTCACCCCTCCACTTT.

This chain connects TRBV5-6 to TRBJ1-5; 7 bases agree with TRBD1. The CDR3 spans 15 residues. The J segment lost 5 bases and the V segment lost 4 bases, leaving 9 bases of the junction unmatched. CDR1 is SGHDT and CDR2 is YYEEEE in the germline V gene. CDR3 nucleotides: TGTGCCAGCAGCCCTAGCCCCACAGGGGATCAGCCCCAGCATTTT. Translated, it gives CASSPSPTGDQPQHF.

This clone was seen just once. The rearrangement joins TRBV7-8 to TRBJ2-7; D call uncertain. The CDR3 contains 14 residues. The V gene's germline CDR1 is SGHVS and CDR2 FQNEAQ. V lost 1 base and J lost 2, with 9 bases in between. The CDR3 sequence: CASSLGGPTYEQYF. CDR3 nucleotide sequence: TGTGCCAGCAGCTTAGGCGGCCCGACCTACGAGCAGTACTTC.

The V call is TRBV5-1, the J call TRBJ2-1, with TRBD1 as a possible D gene (5 bases). The germline CDR1 and CDR2 sequences are SGHRS and YFSETQ. CDR3 length: 14 amino acids. V lost 2 bases and J lost 1, with 7 bases in between. The CDR3 DNA follows: TGCGCCAGCAGCTTCAGGGTATCCTACAATGAGCAGTTCTTC. Translation: CASSFRVSYNEQFF.

This clone was seen a handful of times. This chain connects TRBV18 to TRBJ1-5; tentatively, D is TRBD1 (5 bases). CDR3 length: 13 amino acids. V was trimmed by 6 bases and J by 6 bases, leaving 12 bases between them. Germline values: CDR1 KGHSH, CDR2 LQKENI. The CDR3 DNA reads as TGTGCCAGCTCCCAGGAAGGGGTTCAGCCCCAGCATTTT. Protein sequence: CASSQEGVQPQHF.

This clone was detected a few times. V gene TRBV7-9 combines with J gene TRBJ1-2; maybe TRBD1 (6 bases). Germline values: CDR1 SEHNR, CDR2 FQNEAQ (reference sequence). The CDR3 runs 16 residues. The germline V and J ends were trimmed by 1 base and 4 bases, with 16 bases remaining between them. The CDR3 DNA is TGTGCCAGCAGCTTAGTTAGGCAGGGGTATATCTATGGCTACACCTTC. Encoded protein: CASSLVRQGYIYGYTF. Together with reference TRBV7-9 and TRBJ1-2, the CDR3 gives the full variable domain: DTGVSQNPRHKITKRGQNVTFRCDPISEHNRLYWYRQTLGQGPEFLTYFQNEAQLEKSRLLSDRFSAERPKGSFSTLEIQRTEQGDSAMYLCASSLVRQGYIYGYTFGSGTRLTVV.

This chain uses TRBV6-6 with TRBJ2-5, with 11 positions matching TRBD1. CDR1 and CDR2 from the germline V gene are MNHNY and SVGAGI (reference sequence). CDR3 length equals 14 residues. Germline trimming cut 7 bases from V and 4 bases from J; bases unmatched to any gene: 5. The CDR3 protein is CASKGGQGGETQYF. The CDR3 DNA reads as TGTGCCAGCAAAGGGGGACAGGGGGGAGAGACCCAGTACTTC.

The rearrangement joins TRBV29-1 to TRBJ2-7, with 10 bases matching TRBD1. J lost 6 bases, V lost 2 bases, and 4 bases had no gene match. CDR1 SQVTM and CDR2 ANQGSEA come from the germline V gene. The CDR3 is made up of 13 amino acids. CDR3 protein: CSVEPGQGTEQYF. In DNA, the CDR3 is TGCAGCGTTGAACCGGGACAGGGGACCGAGCAGTACTTC.

J is TRBJ2-1 and V is TRBV2; 7 bases are shared with TRBD1. The V segment lost 6 bases and the J segment 5 bases; nucleotides outside the gene matches: 7. The CDR3 has 14 residues. CDR1 and CDR2 (germline): SNHLY, FYNNEI. For the CDR3, the DNA is TGTGCCAGCAGCGGGTTTACAGGGGACAATGAGCAGTTCTTC. Translated, it gives CASSGFTGDNEQFF. Full variable domain (missing parts from reference TRBV2 and TRBJ2-1): EPEVTQTPSHQVTQMGQEVILRCVPISNHLYFYWYRQILGQKVEFLVSFYNNEISEKSEIFDDQFSVERPDGSNFTLKIRSTKLEDSAMYFCASSGFTGDNEQFFGPGTRLTVL.

The chain has TRBV5-1 and TRBJ2-3, with D possibly called TRBD1 or TRBD2 (5 bases each). V was pared by 6 bases and J by 1 base, with 12 bases between. Looked up from germline, CDR1 is SGHRS and CDR2 is YFSETQ. The CDR3 is 14 amino acids. CDR3 nucleotides: TGCGCCAGCACCAGAGGGGACGGCACAGATACGCAGTATTTT. This codes for CASTRGDGTDTQYF.

This sequence joins TRBV5-6 and TRBJ2-6; D not certain. The CDR3 totals 15 residues. Germline V lookup: CDR1 SGHDT, CDR2 YYEEEE. Trimming pared 5 bases from V and 3 bases from J, leaving 12 bases between. As DNA, the CDR3 is TGTGCCAGCAGATCGTTGATAGGTGGGGCCAACGTCCTGACTTTC. It specifies CASRSLIGGANVLTF. The full variable domain, rest sourced from reference TRBV5-6 and TRBJ2-6, is DAGVTQSPTHLIKTRGQQVTLRCSPKSGHDTVSWYQQALGQGPQFIFQYYEEEERQRGNFPDRFSGHQFPNYSSELNVNALLLGDSALYLCASRSLIGGANVLTFGAGSRLTVL.

This chain uses TRBV6-1 with TRBJ2-5, with D possibly being TRBD1 (6 bases). This CDR3 region has 13 residues. Per germline, CDR1 MNHNS and CDR2 SASEGT. The V end lost 7 bases, the J end lost 1 base, and 10 bases lay between the germline ends. The chain's CDR3 is CASIKGVQETQYF. The CDR3 DNA reads TGTGCCAGCATAAAGGGGGTCCAAGAGACCCAGTACTTC.

This chain links TRBV6-1 with TRBJ2-7; TRBD2 matches 11 bases. The CDR3 is made up of 13 amino acids. Losses at the gene ends were 8 bases for V and 2 bases for J; bases not matched to a gene: 2. Germline V gene data show CDR1 as MNHNS and CDR2 as SASEGT. CDR3: CASEGLAAYEQYF. The CDR3 coding sequence is TGTGCCAGCGAGGGACTAGCGGCCTACGAGCAGTACTTC.

The chain joins TRBV21-1 to TRBJ2-7; the table's D call, TRBD1, has no DNA check behind it. TRBV21-1 is described as a pseudogene. The CDR3 has 16 amino acids. The CDR3 reads CASSKKLQGPCYEQYF. Here the CDR3 DNA reads TGTGCCAGCAGCAAAAAGTTGCAGGGCCCCTGTTACGAGCAGTACTTC.

This chain connects TRBV11-3 to TRBJ2-2; 15 nucleotides agree with TRBD2. Trimming cost V 5 bases and J 7 bases; bases outside gene matches: 5. In germline, CDR1 is SGHNT, CDR2 YENEEA. The CDR3 runs 16 residues. CDR3 DNA sequence: TGTGCCAGCAGCCCCTGGACTAGCGGGGGGGACGGGGAGCTGTTTTTT. Residues: CASSPWTSGGDGELFF.

The V gene is TRBV18, the J gene TRBJ2-3; D remains ambiguous. The CDR3 loop spans 15 amino acids. CDR1 KGHSH and CDR2 LQKENI come from the germline V gene. The V end lost 3 bases, the J end lost 1 base, and 11 bases lay between the germline ends. CDR3 sequence (DNA): TGTGCCAGCTCACCGGGGTTCGAGGGCACAGATACGCAGTATTTT. Its protein is CASSPGFEGTDTQYF.